The source of this T cell receptor (beta chain) is a study of blood T cell repertoires in COVID-19 (dated by TCRdb to about 2020). Some background on the complete study: Samples covering the acute and convalescent phases of COVID-19 were provided by collaborators in the United States, Italy and Spain. The material from the prospective study consisted of cDNA or gDNA derived from T cells, B-cell-depleted T cells, or PBMCs. Deeply sampled blood TCRbeta repertoires from subjects exposed to, actively infected with, or recovered from COVID-19 were included in the dataset. The repertoires were released in a freely available public database meant as a resource for research on the immune response to SARS-CoV-2. Samples came from the ongoing ImmuneRACE study (first 160 participants) plus 1,254 subjects from 6 global collaborators. Nearly every sample came with metadata listing a de-identified subject ID, COVID-19 status, age in years and sex. Where available, HLA class I and class II types were taken from metadata supplied by the sample provider and were not determined by assay-based typing. Results and caveats for the whole study, not just this receptor: The quantity of clinical and demographic metadata differed by source and by participant and was supplied without curation.

The immunoSEQ Assay, a bias-controlled multiplex PCR, was used to amplify TCRbeta CDR3 regions from genomic DNA. The authors' analysis ran thus. The number of nucleated cells in each sample was estimated from the amplification of reference gene primers within the assay. Sequence reads were collapsed and filtered to measure the absolute abundance of every unique TCRbeta CDR3 rearrangement. For each sample, productive Simpson clonality was calculated as the square root of Simpson's diversity index over productive rearrangements. TCRdb took over this immuneACCESS table, retaining in-frame rearrangements with V and J assigned. Such tables are incomplete; in checked studies, under half of the missing clones stem from an unresolved V gene, and the remainder is unexplained. Clone size and the V and J calls come from that table; the DNA yielded D and trimming. Present in this sample are approximately 470,000 clones, approximately 90% of which were seen just once. The ten largest clones capture under 0.75% of the sample.

Per the germline V gene (reference sequence), SEHNR is the CDR1 and FQNEAQ is the CDR2. Its CDR3 holds 14 amino acids, cysteine through phenylalanine. Left in the record is the CDR3 DNA by itself, 42 bases read in frame from the first base. Cut back by 10 bases and 5 bases, the V and J ends lie 18 bases apart. A word on this clone: The target of this receptor is not known. Qualities for individual bases were not recorded, and no much larger clone is one base off.

Participants in the prospective study were enrolled through a virtual design, were aged about 18 to 100 years, and lived in roughly 24 United States geographic areas. In the prospective study, participants were assigned to cohorts based on the clinical history participants reported in a screening survey and a study questionnaire. ImmuneRACE Cohort 3 recovered participants were defined by two consecutive negative NP/OP PCR tests, healthcare professional clearance, or symptom resolution. Each participant in the prospective study had whole blood, serum and a nasopharyngeal or oropharyngeal swab collected by mobile phlebotomists. Over a roughly 2-month period, participants in the prospective study had the option of providing additional blood draws and questionnaires. Before DNA extraction, prospective study blood samples were shipped either frozen or at room temperature.

The sequenced sample consisted of PBMCs or T cells enriched from blood (not recorded which). This receptor was taken from a woman between 18 and 29 years old who had recovered from COVID-19. This chain is built from TRBV7-9 and TRBJ1-3; a tentative D match to TRBD1 spans 5 bases. The bases are TGTGCCACCCCGGGGGAGGGAGCGCGAAACACCATATATTTT. Its amino acids are CATPGEGARNTIYF.